This TCR beta chain was retrieved from a study of multiple sclerosis patients with progressive multifocal leukoencephalopathy. Germline V gene sequence: CDR1 KGHSH, CDR2 LQKENI. The length of the CDR3 is 16 residues. V lost 3 bases and J lost 0, with 12 bases in between. Regarding time point: before natalizumab initiation. This clone showed up just a few times. Each PCR contained spiked synthetic TR CDR3 controls spanning every V-J pairing. Sequencing was performed with immunoSEQ multiplex PCR; in TCRdb, only in-frame clones are kept and a portion is missing. The data contain some 31,000 clones, approximately 89% of them singletons.

The chain employs TRBV18 and TRBJ1-3; no reliable D call. Sequencing was performed on PBMCs. This sequence was found in a human donor with multiple sclerosis. CDR3 DNA: TGTGCCAGCTCACCTAGGGTTATCAGCTCTGGAAACACCATATATTTT. Translation gives CASSPRVISSGNTIYF.